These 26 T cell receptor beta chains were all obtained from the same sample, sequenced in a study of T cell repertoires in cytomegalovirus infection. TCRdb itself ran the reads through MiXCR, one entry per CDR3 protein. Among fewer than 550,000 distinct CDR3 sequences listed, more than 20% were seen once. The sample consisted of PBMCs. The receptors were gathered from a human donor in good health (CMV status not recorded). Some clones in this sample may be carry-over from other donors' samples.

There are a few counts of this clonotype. This CDR3 reads CASTSNRGHTEAFF. The DNA for the CDR3 is TGTGCCAGCACCTCCAATCGGGGACACACTGAAGCTTTCTTT. V gene TRBV27 combines with J gene TRBJ1-1, with a tentative D call TRBD1 (5 bases). CDR1 and CDR2 (germline): MNHEY, SMNVEV (reference sequence). CDR3 length: 14 amino acids. The V gene lost 7 bases and the J gene lost 3 bases, with 15 bases spanning the gap.

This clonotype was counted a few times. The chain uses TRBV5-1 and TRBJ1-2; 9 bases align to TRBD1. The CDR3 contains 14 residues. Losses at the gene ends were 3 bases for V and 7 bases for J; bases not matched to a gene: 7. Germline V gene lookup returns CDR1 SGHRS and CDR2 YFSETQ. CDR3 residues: CASSSGQGPGGYTF. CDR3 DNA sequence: TGCGCCAGCAGCTCGGGACAGGGACCTGGTGGCTACACCTTC.

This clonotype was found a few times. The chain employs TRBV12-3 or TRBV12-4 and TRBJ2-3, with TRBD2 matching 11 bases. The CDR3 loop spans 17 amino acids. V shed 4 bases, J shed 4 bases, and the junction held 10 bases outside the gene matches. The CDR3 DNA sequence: TGTGCCAGCAGTTCCACGCCCACTAGCGGGAGTGCAGATACGCAGTATTTT. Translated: CASSSTPTSGSADTQYF.

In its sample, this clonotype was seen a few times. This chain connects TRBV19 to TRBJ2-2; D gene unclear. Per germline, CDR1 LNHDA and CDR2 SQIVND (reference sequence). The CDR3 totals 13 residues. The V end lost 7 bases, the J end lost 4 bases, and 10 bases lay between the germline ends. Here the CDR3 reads CASTFPGTGELFF. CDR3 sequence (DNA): TGTGCCAGTACCTTCCCCGGCACCGGGGAGCTGTTTTTT.

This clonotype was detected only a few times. CDR3: CASRRISGNTIYF. CDR3 nucleotides: TGTGCCAGCCGCCGGATCTCTGGAAACACCATATATTTT. The chain links TRBV2 to TRBJ1-3, with D unresolved. The CDR3 totals 13 residues. CDR1 SNHLY and CDR2 FYNNEI come from the germline V gene. V was clipped by 8 bases and J by 0 bases, with 8 bases between them. The full variable domain, in which reference TRBV2 and TRBJ1-3 provide the parts outside the CDR3, is EPEVTQTPSHQVTQMGQEVILRCVPISNHLYFYWYRQILGQKVEFLVSFYNNEISEKSEIFDDQFSVERPDGSNFTLKIRSTKLEDSAMYFCASRRISGNTIYFGEGSWLTVV.

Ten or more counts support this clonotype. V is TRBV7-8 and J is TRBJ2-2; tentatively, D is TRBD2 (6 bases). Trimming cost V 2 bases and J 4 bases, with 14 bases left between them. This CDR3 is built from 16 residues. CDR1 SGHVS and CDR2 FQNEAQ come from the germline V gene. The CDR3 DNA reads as TGTGCCAGCAGCTTATTTGCTAGCGAGCTCACCGGGGAGCTGTTTTTT. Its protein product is CASSLFASELTGELFF. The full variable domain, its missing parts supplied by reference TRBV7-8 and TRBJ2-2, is GAGVSQSPRYKVAKRGQDVALRCDPISGHVSLFWYQQALGQGPEFLTYFQNEAQLDKSGLPSDRFFAERPEGSVSTLKIQRTQQEDSAVYLCASSLFASELTGELFFGEGSRLTVL.

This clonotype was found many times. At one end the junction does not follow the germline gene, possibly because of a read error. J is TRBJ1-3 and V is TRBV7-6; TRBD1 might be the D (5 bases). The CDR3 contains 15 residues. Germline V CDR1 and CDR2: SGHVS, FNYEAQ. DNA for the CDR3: TGTGCCAGCAGTTTAGCGGGGGGCTCTGGAAACACCATATATTTT. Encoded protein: CASSLAGGSGNTIYF.

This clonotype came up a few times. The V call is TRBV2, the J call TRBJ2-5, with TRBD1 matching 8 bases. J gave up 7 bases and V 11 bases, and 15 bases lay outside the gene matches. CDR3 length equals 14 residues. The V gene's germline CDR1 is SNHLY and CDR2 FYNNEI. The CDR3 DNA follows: TGTGCCGGTGGGCCAGGGGGCCCTTCCTGGACCCAGTACTTC. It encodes CAGGPGGPSWTQYF. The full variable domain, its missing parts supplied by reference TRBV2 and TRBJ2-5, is EPEVTQTPSHQVTQMGQEVILRCVPISNHLYFYWYRQILGQKVEFLVSFYNNEISEKSEIFDDQFSVERPDGSNFTLKIRSTKLEDSAMYFCAGGPGGPSWTQYFGPGTRLLVL.

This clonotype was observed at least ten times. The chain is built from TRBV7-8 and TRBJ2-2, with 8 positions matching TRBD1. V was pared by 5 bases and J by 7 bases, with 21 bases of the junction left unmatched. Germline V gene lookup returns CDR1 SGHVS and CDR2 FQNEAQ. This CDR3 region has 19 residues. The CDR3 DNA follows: TGTGCCAGCAGCCTCCGTGGAATATTAGTGGACAGGGTTGGCGGGGAGCTGTTTTTT. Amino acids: CASSLRGILVDRVGGELFF.

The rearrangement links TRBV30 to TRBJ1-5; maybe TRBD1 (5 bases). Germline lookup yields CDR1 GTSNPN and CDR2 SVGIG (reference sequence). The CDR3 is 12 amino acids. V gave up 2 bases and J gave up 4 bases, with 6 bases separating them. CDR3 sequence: CAWSSGNQPQHF. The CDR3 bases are TGTGCCTGGAGTTCAGGGAATCAGCCCCAGCATTTT.

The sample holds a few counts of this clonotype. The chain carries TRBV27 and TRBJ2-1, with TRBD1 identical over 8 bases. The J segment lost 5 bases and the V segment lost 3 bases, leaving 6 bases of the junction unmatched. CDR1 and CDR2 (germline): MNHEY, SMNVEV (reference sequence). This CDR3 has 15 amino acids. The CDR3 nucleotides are TGTGCCAGCAGTTTGATCCGGGACAGGCACAATGAGCAGTTCTTC. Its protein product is CASSLIRDRHNEQFF.

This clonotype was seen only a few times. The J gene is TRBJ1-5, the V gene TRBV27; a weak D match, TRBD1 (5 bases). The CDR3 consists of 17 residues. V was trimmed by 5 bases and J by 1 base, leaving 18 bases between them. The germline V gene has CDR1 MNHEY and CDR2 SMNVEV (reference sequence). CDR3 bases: TGTGCCAGCAGTCCCCATAAGACAGCCAAGAGCAATCAGCCCCAGCATTTT. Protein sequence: CASSPHKTAKSNQPQHF.

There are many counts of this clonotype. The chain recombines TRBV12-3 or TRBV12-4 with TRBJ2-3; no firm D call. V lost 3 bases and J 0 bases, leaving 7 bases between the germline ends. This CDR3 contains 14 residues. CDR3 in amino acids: CASSFRDSTDTQYF. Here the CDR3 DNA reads TGTGCCAGCAGTTTTCGAGACAGCACAGATACGCAGTATTTT.

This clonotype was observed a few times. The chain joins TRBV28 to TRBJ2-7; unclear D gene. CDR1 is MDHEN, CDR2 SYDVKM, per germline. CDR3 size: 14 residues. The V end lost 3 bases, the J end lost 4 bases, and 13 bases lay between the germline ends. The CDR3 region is CASSFSLIQYEQYF. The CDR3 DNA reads TGTGCCAGCAGTTTTAGCCTAATCCAATACGAGCAGTACTTC.

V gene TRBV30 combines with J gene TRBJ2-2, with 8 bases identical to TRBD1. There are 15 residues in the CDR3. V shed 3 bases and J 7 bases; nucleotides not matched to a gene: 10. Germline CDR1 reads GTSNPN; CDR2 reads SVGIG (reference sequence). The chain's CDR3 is CAWRVTGVLIGELFF. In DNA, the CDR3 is TGTGCCTGGAGGGTGACAGGGGTTTTGATCGGGGAGCTGTTTTTT.

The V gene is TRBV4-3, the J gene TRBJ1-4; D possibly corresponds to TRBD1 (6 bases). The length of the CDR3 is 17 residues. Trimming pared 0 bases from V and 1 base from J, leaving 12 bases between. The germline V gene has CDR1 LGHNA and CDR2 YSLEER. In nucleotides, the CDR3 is TGCGCCAGCAGCCAAGATGGACCACAGGGAACTAATGAAAAACTGTTTTTT. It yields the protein CASSQDGPQGTNEKLFF.

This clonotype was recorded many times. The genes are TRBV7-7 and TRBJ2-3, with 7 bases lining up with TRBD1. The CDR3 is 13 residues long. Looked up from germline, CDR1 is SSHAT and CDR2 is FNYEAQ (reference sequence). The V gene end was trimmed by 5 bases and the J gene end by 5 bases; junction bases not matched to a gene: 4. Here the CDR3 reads CASSPAGGDTQYF. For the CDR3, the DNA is TGTGCCAGCAGCCCCGCAGGGGGAGATACGCAGTATTTT.

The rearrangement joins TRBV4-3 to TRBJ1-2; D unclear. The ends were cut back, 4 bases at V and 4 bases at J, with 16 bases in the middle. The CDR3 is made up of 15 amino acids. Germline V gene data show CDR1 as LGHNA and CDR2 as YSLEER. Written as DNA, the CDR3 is TGCGCCAGCAGCCCCCAAATCAACCTGTCCTATGGCTACACCTTC. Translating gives CASSPQINLSYGYTF.

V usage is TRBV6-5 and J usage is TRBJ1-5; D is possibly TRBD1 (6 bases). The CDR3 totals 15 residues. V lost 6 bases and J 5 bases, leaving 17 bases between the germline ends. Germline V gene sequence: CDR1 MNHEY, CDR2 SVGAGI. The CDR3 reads CASRQGPRPHQPQHF. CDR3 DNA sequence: TGTGCCAGCAGACAGGGACCGAGGCCCCATCAGCCCCAGCATTTT.

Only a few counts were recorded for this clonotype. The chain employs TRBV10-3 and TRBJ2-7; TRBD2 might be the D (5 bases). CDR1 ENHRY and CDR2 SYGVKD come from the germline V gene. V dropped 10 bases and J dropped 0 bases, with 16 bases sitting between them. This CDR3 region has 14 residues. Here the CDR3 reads CATLARPASYEQYF. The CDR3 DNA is TGTGCCACCCTAGCCCGACCGGCCTCCTACGAGCAGTACTTC.

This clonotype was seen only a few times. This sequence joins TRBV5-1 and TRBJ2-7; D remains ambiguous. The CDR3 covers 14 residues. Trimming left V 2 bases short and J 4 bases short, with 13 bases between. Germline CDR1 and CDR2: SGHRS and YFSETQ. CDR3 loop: CASSFSDSTYEQYF. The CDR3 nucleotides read TGCGCCAGCAGCTTTTCGGATTCGACTTACGAGCAGTACTTC.

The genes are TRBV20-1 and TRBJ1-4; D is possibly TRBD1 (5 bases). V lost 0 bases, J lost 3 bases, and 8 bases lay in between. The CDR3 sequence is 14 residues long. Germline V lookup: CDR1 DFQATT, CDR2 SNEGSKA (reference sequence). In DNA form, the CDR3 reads TGCAGTGCTAGAGACAGGGTGTCTAATGAAAAACTGTTTTTT. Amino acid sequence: CSARDRVSNEKLFF.

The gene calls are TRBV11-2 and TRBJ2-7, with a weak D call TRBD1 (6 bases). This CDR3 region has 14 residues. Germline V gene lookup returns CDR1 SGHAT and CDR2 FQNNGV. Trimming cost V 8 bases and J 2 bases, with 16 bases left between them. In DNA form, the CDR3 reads TGTGCCAGCCGGAAGACAGGCGGAGCCTACGAGCAGTACTTC. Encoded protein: CASRKTGGAYEQYF. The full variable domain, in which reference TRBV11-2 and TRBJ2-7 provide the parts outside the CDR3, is EAGVAQSPRYKIIEKRQSVAFWCNPISGHATLYWYQQILGQGPKLLIQFQNNGVVDDSQLPKDRFSAERLKGVDSTLKIQPAKLEDSAVYLCASRKTGGAYEQYFGPGTRLTVT.

As DNA, the CDR3 is TGCAGTGCCCCGAAGGCTAGCGGGGGGAATACGCAGTATTTT. Its translation: CSAPKASGGNTQYF. This sequence joins TRBV20-1 and TRBJ2-3, with TRBD2 matching 11 bases. With V trimmed by 6 bases and J by 7 bases, 9 bases remained unmatched. CDR3 length: 14 residues. Germline-derived CDR1 and CDR2 are DFQATT and SNEGSKA (reference sequence).

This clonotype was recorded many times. The CDR3 sequence: CASSATSGSGPYEQYV. The DNA of the CDR3 is TGTGCCAGCAGCGCCACTAGCGGGAGTGGCCCCTACGAGCAGTACGTC. The chain carries TRBV7-2 and TRBJ2-7; 11 bases match TRBD2. Germline CDR1 and CDR2: SGHTA and FQGNSA. The J segment lost 2 bases and the V segment lost 5 bases, leaving 8 bases of the junction unmatched. The CDR3 runs to 16 residues.

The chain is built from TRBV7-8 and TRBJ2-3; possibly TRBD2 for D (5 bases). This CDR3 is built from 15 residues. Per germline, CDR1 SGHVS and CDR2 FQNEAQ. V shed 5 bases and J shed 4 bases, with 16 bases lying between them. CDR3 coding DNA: TGTGCCAGCAGCCCAAGGCGGGTCAGCCCAGATACGCAGTATTTT. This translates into CASSPRRVSPDTQYF. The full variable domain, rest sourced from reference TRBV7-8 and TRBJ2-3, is GAGVSQSPRYKVAKRGQDVALRCDPISGHVSLFWYQQALGQGPEFLTYFQNEAQLDKSGLPSDRFFAERPEGSVSTLKIQRTQQEDSAVYLCASSPRRVSPDTQYFGPGTRLTVL.